The clone carrying this T cell receptor (beta chain) was seen just once. Other nucleotide sequences from this sample produce the same CDR3. Using immunoSEQ multiplex PCR, the repertoire was profiled, and TCRdb retains in-frame clones only, with some absent. The sample lists about 680,000 clones, roughly 72% occurring once. V dropped 4 bases and J dropped 4; count of bases not matched to a gene: 3. The CDR3 has 15 residues. Germline-derived CDR1 and CDR2 are LNHDA and SQIVND (reference sequence). This sample was included in a study of shared clonotypes between healthy human individuals. The sequenced material came from memory CD4+ T cells sorted from blood. Sample subset: CD45RA-negative fraction. This TCR was sampled from a woman under 40 in good health. The chain has TRBV19 and TRBJ2-1; 11 nucleotides line up with TRBD2. DNA of the CDR3: TGTGCCAGTAGTACTACTAGCGGGAGTTACAATGAGCAGTTCTTC. Its protein is CASSTTSGSYNEQFF.